Included here is one TCR beta chain sequence, with context. V was pared by 3 bases and J by 0 bases, with 14 bases between. Germline assignment: CDR1 SQVTM and CDR2 ANQGSEA. The CDR3 has 15 residues. Researchers drew blood RNA from unsorted whole blood and extracted germline DNA as well. Starting material of 500 to 600 ng total RNA yielded TCR beta cDNA via a constant-region primer. Nested multiplex PCR, run for three rounds with slightly modified ARM-PCR, yielded TCR beta libraries. A C-beta reverse primer was combined with TRBV1-TRBV30 forward primers in the first two PCR rounds, and each round had roughly 9 cycles. Each CDR3 protein gets one entry after TCRdb re-called the multiplex PCR reads with MiXCR. The sample holds 300,000 to 350,000 distinct CDR3 sequences, almost 65% seen once. This record belongs to a study of tumor-infiltrating lymphocytes in primary liver carcinoma.

What was sequenced was peripheral blood. The sequence derives from a man aged 40-55 years with primary liver carcinoma and hepatitis B virus infection. V usage is TRBV29-1 and J usage is TRBJ1-2; D not certain. CDR3 in DNA: TGCAGCGTTGATTGGTCCCCTGGGACTAACTATGGCTACACCTTC. Translated, it gives CSVDWSPGTNYGYTF.